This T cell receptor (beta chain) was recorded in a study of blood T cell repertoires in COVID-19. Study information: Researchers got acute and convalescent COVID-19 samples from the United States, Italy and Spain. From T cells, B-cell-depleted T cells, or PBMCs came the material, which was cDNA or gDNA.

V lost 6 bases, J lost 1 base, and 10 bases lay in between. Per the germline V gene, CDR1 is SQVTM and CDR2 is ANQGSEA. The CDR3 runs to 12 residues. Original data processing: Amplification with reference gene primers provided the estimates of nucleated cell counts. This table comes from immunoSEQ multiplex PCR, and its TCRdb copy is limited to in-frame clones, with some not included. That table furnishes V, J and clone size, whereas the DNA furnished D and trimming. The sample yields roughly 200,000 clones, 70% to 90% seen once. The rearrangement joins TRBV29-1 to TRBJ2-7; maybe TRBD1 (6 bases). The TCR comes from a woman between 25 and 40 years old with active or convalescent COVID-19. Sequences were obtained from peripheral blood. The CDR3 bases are TGCAGCGTAATACAGGGTTCCTACGAGCAGTACTTC. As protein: CSVIQGSYEQYF.